A single TCR beta chain is shown here with its context. V dropped 3 bases and J dropped 5; count of bases not matched to a gene: 9. CDR1 is MDHEN and CDR2 is SYDVKM in the germline V gene. This CDR3 spans 15 amino acids. This specimen belongs to a study of shared clonotypes between healthy human individuals. Each of the donors was a healthy adult who was HIV-negative and had not had a recent acute infection or vaccination. Data came from immunoSEQ multiplex PCR; TCRdb stores just in-frame clones and leaves some out. Altogether some 470,000 clones are present, over 60% being singletons, with the ten largest covering 13%.

This clonotype originated in a woman in her thirties or forties in good health. Some clones in this sample may be carry-over from other donors' samples. The chain employs TRBV28 and TRBJ2-7; 8 bases are a match to TRBD2. Material: PBMCs. Here the CDR3 DNA reads TGTGCCAGCAGTTTCGGGGGGGCGCTTGGACACGAGCAGTACTTC. Encoded protein: CASSFGGALGHEQYF.